This paragraph reports one T cell receptor (beta chain). This receptor's antigen is unknown. There are no base qualities to consult, and no much larger clone falls within one base. The data were obtained in a study of cytomegalovirus exposure and HLA in healthy donors (dated by TCRdb to 2017 to 2019). Concerning the study at large: In an earlier analysis of under 750 of the donors, 276 Gb of sequence data and 95 million to 130 million unique TCR beta sequences from approximately 180 million T cells were reported. Approximately 310 gigabases of sequencing data and some 85 million unique TCR sequences were included in an early release covering about 700 HLA-typed donors. Of the roughly 410 genotyped donors, less than 90% were placed in the genetic ancestry cluster associated with self-reported Caucasian donors. The study aimed to test whether signatures of past pathogen exposure could be identified by cataloging public T cell receptors. The T cell repertoires of several hundred subjects were profiled by immunosequencing and related to cytomegalovirus serostatus. Along with the 666-subject first cohort, a separate validation cohort of roughly 110 different subjects was used. The study combined high-throughput TCR immunosequencing, statistical association of individual TCRs with disease status, and machine learning to predict cytomegalovirus infection status. A later analysis re-examined previously published TCR beta repertoires from 610 or so donors and added high-resolution HLA genotyping to investigate patterns of TCR occurrence. In the later analysis, no new phenotypic data were used to find candidate immune exposures; instead, reliance was placed on TCR beta sequences and their occurrence across donors. In an earlier analysis of roughly 540 of the donors, high-throughput TCR beta sequencing was used to judge whether each TCR beta V gene segment behaved as functional or pseudogenic. Donor age, sex, ethnicity and CMV serostatus were compiled together with the repertoire data. In a later genetic analysis, genome-wide SNP genotypes for about three fifths of the roughly 670 donors were used, and that subset was treated as a discovery cohort. All discovery cohort repertoires had been generated on a single sequencing platform. Class I and class II HLA loci were covered by the typing at four-digit resolution. Typing coverage varied by locus: about 629-630 donors for A, B, C, DRB1 and DQB1; roughly 500 for DQA1; approximately 610 for DPA1; about 450 for DPB1. Because of strong linkage in the cohort, 4 to 6 DR-DQ haplotypes were treated as single units for association and clustering. On average, about 240,000 unique TCR beta nucleotide sequences were sequenced per donor among a few hundred genotyped donors of the cohort, with around 19% of those sequences being non-productive.

The cohort comprised hundreds of healthy bone marrow donors. All cohort members were sampled while nominally healthy, although unrecorded immune exposures were likely present. The donor was CMV seronegative and was included in the group of several hundred seronegative cohort members. A peripheral blood sample was collected from each donor, and TCR beta sequencing was performed on peripheral blood mononuclear cells. The Qiagen DNeasy Blood Extraction Kit was used to extract genomic DNA from the blood cell samples. General conclusions and limits of the study: The cohort was sequenced for TCR beta chains only, and without alpha or paired-chain data the features that could be detected were limited. In a later analysis, TCR association rates were found to vary across HLA loci, with the most associated TCRs seen for DRB1 alleles and the fewest for HLA-C alleles. The 87-base-pair reads could not distinguish some IMGT-functional V segments, including TRBV6-2 and TRBV6-3, so those segments were excluded. The authors suggested that the approach could potentially be generalized to other disease states and immunological phenotypes. HLA typing was unavailable for some donors at each locus, so association tests used only the typed subset. The study gave a list of roughly 150 TCR beta chains associated with cytomegalovirus. Compared with the roughly 700-donor mean, donors in an Asian-associated ancestry cluster had fewer N-insertions in productive TCRs, according to a later genetic analysis. Strong co-occurrence of HLA alleles, especially DR and DQ, made assigning TCR associations to individual alleles difficult. In a later genetic analysis, a missense DCLRE1C variant was associated with V-gene and J-gene trimming of TCR beta chains, and the association was replicated in an independent cohort. Compared with equally common non-associated chains, HLA-associated TCR beta chains in a later analysis were more clonally expanded and had lower generation probabilities. Sequencing depth was assumed to be roughly uniform across donors in the presence/absence analyses, though that assumption may not hold. Cytomegalovirus status was reported to be diagnosed by the classifier with high specificity and sensitivity in both the original and validation cohorts. In an earlier analysis of roughly 500 of the donors, most TCR beta V segments appeared in productive rearrangements about 87% or about 30% of the time, broadly matching IMGT annotations. A group of highly shared sequence variants was considered likely to be a technical artifact of the sequencing pipeline. Immune exposure information for the cohort was limited to CMV serostatus. Several of the top co-occurrence clusters appeared to be linked to parvovirus B19, influenza, CMV and Epstein-Barr virus, according to a later analysis. A further reported finding was that TCR beta sequences accurately predicted the HLA-A and HLA-B alleles for most subjects in the first cohort. Because counts were too low, about 15 rarely observed V segments, including chromosome 9 orphons, were left out of the earlier analysis of a few hundred of the donors. Three of the identified cytomegalovirus-associated TCR beta chains were confirmed in vitro to be specific for cytomegalovirus antigens. Linkage disequilibrium might explain the correlated functional status among segregating V segments, but an unknown experimental factor could not be excluded. Across donors, most TCR sequences were observed very rarely, whereas some public TCRs were present in many individuals. According to a later analysis, most CMV-associated TCR beta chains appeared to be HLA-restricted, and the HLA associations seemed to be driven largely by CMV exposure. At a false discovery rate of 0.05, a later analysis linked around 17,000 TCR beta sequences to specific HLA alleles.

Library method: the immunoSEQ multiplex PCR assay. For the multiplex PCR, a mixture combining 60 forward primers for TCR Vbeta segments and 13 reverse primers for TCR Jbeta segments was used. The CDR3 region of rearranged TCR beta genes was amplified from genomic DNA with a multiplex PCR assay. The amplified TCR beta libraries were sequenced on the Illumina HiSeq System as 87-base-pair reads. The original pipeline was this. Across the roughly 670 repertoires, a later analysis counted roughly 77 million unique TCR beta chains, around 11 million of which were shared by at least two donors. Raw reads were error-corrected and collapsed into unique sequences with a nearest-neighbor algorithm that merged closely related sequences to remove PCR and sequencing errors. To assign V, D and J gene segments, CDR3 sequences were aligned to IMGT reference sequences. For a sequence to be retained, a match of at least six nucleotides to both a V gene segment and a J gene segment was required. A rearrangement was called productive if the CDR3 had no stop codons and remained in frame with V and J, and every other rearrangement was called non-productive. Following IMGT convention, CDR3 was defined as the stretch from the second conserved V-encoded cysteine up to the conserved J-encoded phenylalanine. The earlier analysis of 550 to 650 of the donors excluded any sequence lacking an unambiguous match to a single V gene segment. An earlier analysis of some 610 of the donors called V segments functional above 56.7% productive rearrangements and segregating when the between-donor standard deviation exceeded 5%. A statistical classification framework was built for diagnosing cytomegalovirus status from the catalog of TCR beta chain sequences. V and J gene assignment, in a later analysis, came from comparing TCR nucleotide sequences with IMGT/GENE-DB human TR gene sequences. A later analysis assigned CDR3 sequences and most-parsimonious VDJ recombination scenarios with the TCRdist pipeline. In a later analysis, each TCR beta chain was defined by its CDR3 amino acid sequence together with its V-gene family, and reads without a unique V-gene family were excluded. A later analysis removed over 500 highly shared, low-generation-probability nucleotide sequences to deal with suspected cross-contamination and a sequencing artifact. In a later analysis, a clonal expansion index was calculated for each public chain from normalized within-repertoire ranks of inferred template counts. Generation probabilities in a later analysis came from a VDJ recombination model fitted to out-of-frame rearrangements, and those results were checked against IGoR. In a later analysis, TCR-TCR, TCR-HLA and TCR-CMV co-occurrence was scored with hypergeometric tests, and a repertoire-size bias correction was applied to TCR pairs. To estimate false discovery rates, a later analysis permuted the HLA or CMV assignments 20 times. In a later analysis, co-occurring TCRs were grouped with DBSCAN, and TCRdist sequence similarity was added when clustering was performed within HLA-allele-positive subsets. Repertoires with fewer than 30,000 or more than 120,000 public chains were left out of co-occurrence clustering, as were a few repertoires with anomalous nucleotide sharing. TCRdb obtained this table from immuneACCESS and retained in-frame rearrangements with V and J assigned. These tables miss some clones; where compared with another copy, unresolved V genes account for less than half of the shortfall, and the remainder is unexplained. V, J and clone size reflect that table, while D and trimming were determined from the DNA. This sample comprises 230,000 or so clones, about 90% of them detected only once. Around 1.7% of the sample comes from the top ten.

As encoded in the germline V gene, CDR1 is MDHEN while CDR2 is SYDVKM. From the cysteine up to the phenylalanine, the CDR3 has a length of 17 residues. Only the CDR3 DNA stays, 51 bases, in frame from base 1. V is trimmed back by 5 bases and J by 3 bases, and the junction contains 15 bases that no gene match accounts for. The TCR originated in a girl aged 2-10 years in good health and CMV-seronegative. The sample was PBMCs. The rearrangement combines TRBV28 with TRBJ2-7; the junction holds 8 bases that match TRBD1. CDR3 region: CASSPLLGQGRIYEQYF. The sequenced DNA: TGTGCCAGCAGTCCACTATTAGGACAGGGTAGGATCTACGAGCAGTACTTC.